The rows below give T cell receptor beta chains drawn from one sample of a study of cytomegalovirus exposure and HLA in healthy donors. Clones were read by immunoSEQ multiplex PCR, and TCRdb kept only the in-frame ones, dropping some. The sample consists of some 76,000 clones, approximately 88% of them appearing once. Sequencing was performed on PBMCs. These receptors all come from a woman aged 45 to 65 in good health and CMV-seronegative. CDR3s include the opening cysteine and the closing phenylalanine or tryptophan. The D gene is left open where the match is weak. Not all rows give a size; the values are once, few, many and, for expanded clones, a class.

TRBD1	-	TRBJ2-7	TRBV27	14	CASSLRGPSYEQYF	TGTGCCAGCAGTTTAAGGGGGCCTTCCTACGAGCAGTACTTC
TRBD2	-	TRBJ2-3	TRBV7-2	16	CASSLESGGPTDTQYF	TGTGCCAGCAGCTTAGAGAGCGGGGGGCCCACAGATACGCAGTATTTT
TRBD2	once	TRBJ2-1	TRBV19	16	CASRVRVLAGYNEQFF	TGTGCCAGTAGGGTCCGGGTGCTAGCGGGATACAATGAGCAGTTCTTC
-	-	TRBJ1-3	TRBV6-5	14	CASSPGLAGNTIYF	TGTGCCAGCAGCCCCGGTCTGGCTGGAAACACCATATATTTT
TRBD1	-	TRBJ1-1	TRBV2	17	CASMKSTGASMNTEAFF	TGTGCCAGCATGAAAAGCACAGGGGCCTCGATGAACACTGAAGCTTTCTTT
-	-	TRBJ1-5	TRBV4-1	15	CASSQEPGGNQPQHF	TGCGCCAGCAGCCAAGAGCCGGGGGGCAATCAGCCCCAGCATTTT
-	-	TRBJ1-1	TRBV7-2	14	CASHPRGGNTEAFF	TGTGCCAGCCACCCAAGGGGCGGCAACACTGAAGCTTTCTTT
-	-	TRBJ1-2	TRBV27	14	CASSLSGSSYGYTF	TGTGCCAGCAGTTTATCGGGGAGCTCCTATGGCTACACCTTC
TRBD1	-	TRBJ1-4	TRBV2	14	CASSERQGAEKLFF	TGTGCCAGCAGTGAAAGGCAGGGGGCTGAAAAACTGTTTTTT
TRBD1	-	TRBJ2-1	TRBV18	12	CASSDRAGEQFF	TGTGCCAGCTCAGACAGGGCTGGTGAGCAGTTCTTC
-	-	TRBJ2-3	TRBV29-1	12	CSVGGSGDTQYF	TGCAGCGTTGGGGGTAGCGGAGATACGCAGTATTTT
TRBD2	-	TRBJ2-2	TRBV5-1	19	CASSPEGGTSGANTGELFF	TGCGCCAGCAGCCCCGAGGGGGGGACTAGCGGAGCGAACACCGGGGAGCTGTTTTTT
TRBD2	-	TRBJ2-3	TRBV4-2	17	CASSQVSASGSADTQYF	TGTGCCAGCAGCCAAGTCTCGGCTAGCGGGAGTGCAGATACGCAGTATTTT
-	-	TRBJ1-3	TRBV30	15	CAWGGVHGPGNTIYF	TGTGCCTGGGGGGGGGTCCACGGCCCTGGAAACACCATATATTTT
-	-	TRBJ2-2	TRBV5-1	15	CASSLEPVNTGELFF	TGCGCCAGCAGCTTGGAGCCGGTGAACACCGGGGAGCTGTTTTTT
TRBD1	-	TRBJ2-7	TRBV5-1	15	CASSYDRDRVDEQYF	TGCGCCAGCAGCTACGACCGGGACAGGGTTGACGAGCAGTACTTC
TRBD1	few	TRBJ2-5	TRBV19	14	CASRMTGGAETQYF	TGTGCCAGTAGGATGACAGGGGGCGCGGAGACCCAGTACTTC
TRBD2	-	TRBJ2-3	TRBV7-9	15	CASSALAGRTDTQYF	TGTGCCAGCAGCGCATTAGCGGGGCGCACAGATACGCAGTATTTT
TRBD1	few	TRBJ1-6	TRBV7-9	14	CASRGEQGNSPLHF	TGTGCCAGTAGGGGTGAACAGGGGAATTCACCCCTCCACTTT
-	-	TRBJ1-1	TRBV18	14	CASSQVEGNTEAFF	TGTGCCAGCTCACAAGTAGAGGGGAACACTGAAGCTTTCTTT
-	-	TRBJ1-5	TRBV25-1	15	CASSDEQGLDQPQHF	TGTGCCAGCAGTGATGAACAGGGCCTAGATCAGCCCCAGCATTTT
-	-	TRBJ1-5	TRBV28	13	CASRDRPGRAQHF	TGTGCCAGCAGGGACAGACCCGGCAGGGCCCAGCATTTT
TRBD1	-	TRBJ2-5	TRBV7-9	15	CASSPLGQGQETQYF	TGTGCCAGCAGCCCGCTAGGACAGGGCCAAGAGACCCAGTACTTC
TRBD1	-	TRBJ1-2	TRBV19	15	CASSRGTGGDYGYTF	TGTGCCAGTAGTAGGGGTACAGGGGGTGACTATGGCTACACCTTC
TRBD1	-	TRBJ2-7	TRBV29-1	15	CSVEDEGTGTYEQYF	TGCAGCGTTGAAGATGAGGGGACAGGGACCTACGAGCAGTACTTC
TRBD2	-	TRBJ2-1	TRBV4-1	19	CASSQPQKGTPSGRSEQFF	TGCGCCAGCAGCCAACCCCAAAAGGGGACCCCTAGCGGGAGGAGTGAGCAGTTCTTC
TRBD1	-	TRBJ1-1	TRBV29-1	14	CSVLGQGAKTEAFF	TGCAGCGTTCTCGGACAGGGGGCGAAGACTGAAGCTTTCTTT
-	-	TRBJ2-3	TRBV9	13	CASSVSGGDTQYF	TGTGCCAGCAGCGTCTCCGGGGGAGATACGCAGTATTTT
TRBD1	-	TRBJ1-6	TRBV5-1	15	CASSLRQGGNSPLHF	TGCGCCAGCAGCTTAAGACAGGGAGGTAATTCACCCCTCCACTTT
-	once	TRBJ2-3	TRBV7-9	17	CASSFPRITEPTDTQYF	TGTGCCAGCAGCTTCCCCCGGATTACAGAACCCACAGATACGCAGTATTTT
TRBD1	-	TRBJ1-6	TRBV4-3	14	CASSRDRYNSPLHF	TGCGCCAGCAGCCGGGACAGGTATAATTCACCCCTCCACTTT
-	few	TRBJ1-2	TRBV25-1	15	CASSDEGGGHYGYTF	TGTGCCAGCAGCGACGAGGGGGGGGGACACTATGGCTACACCTTC
-	-	TRBJ2-2	TRBV30	17	CAWSVGGLPRNTGELFF	TGTGCCTGGAGTGTAGGTGGCCTACCTAGGAACACCGGGGAGCTGTTTTTT